What follows describes a single TCR beta chain. Its antigen is as yet unknown. The data were obtained in a study of identifying expanded T cells in peripheral blood. Overall study findings and caveats: Approximately two-week clone count variance significantly increased as total template count grew. Technical replicates showed 0.9 to 1.5 changed clones; two weeks approximately 16; four weeks 19.

During the collection period, no donor immune events like infections were recorded. The V end lost 3 bases, the J end lost 12 bases, and 8 bases lay between the germline ends. Germline CDR1 MNHNS, CDR2 SASEGT. This CDR3 comprises 11 residues. The method was immunoSEQ multiplex PCR; TCRdb's version includes in-frame clones alone and lacks a portion of them. The sample lists about 94,000 clones; over 75% were seen once. The specimen was blood. This receptor was obtained from a person between 18 and 69 years old in good health. The chain employs TRBV6-1 and TRBJ1-4; no definite D call. The chain's CDR3 is CASSDSWQLFF. In nucleotides, the CDR3 is TGTGCCAGCAGTGACTCCTGGCAACTGTTTTTT.